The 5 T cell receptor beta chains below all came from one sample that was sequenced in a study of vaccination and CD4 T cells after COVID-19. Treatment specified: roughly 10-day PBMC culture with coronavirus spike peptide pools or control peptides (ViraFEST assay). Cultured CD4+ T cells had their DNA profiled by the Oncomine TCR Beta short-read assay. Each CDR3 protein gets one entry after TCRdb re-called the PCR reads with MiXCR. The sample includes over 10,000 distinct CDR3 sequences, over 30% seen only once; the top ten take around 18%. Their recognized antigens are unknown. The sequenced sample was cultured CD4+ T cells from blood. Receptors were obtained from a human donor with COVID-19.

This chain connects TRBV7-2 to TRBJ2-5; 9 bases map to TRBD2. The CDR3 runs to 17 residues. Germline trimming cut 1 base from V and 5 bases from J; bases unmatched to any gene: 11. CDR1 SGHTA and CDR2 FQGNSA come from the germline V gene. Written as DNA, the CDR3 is TGTGCCAGCAGCTTAGTTGCGGGGGGGACCTCCGGGGAGACCCAGTACTTC. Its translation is CASSLVAGGTSGETQYF.

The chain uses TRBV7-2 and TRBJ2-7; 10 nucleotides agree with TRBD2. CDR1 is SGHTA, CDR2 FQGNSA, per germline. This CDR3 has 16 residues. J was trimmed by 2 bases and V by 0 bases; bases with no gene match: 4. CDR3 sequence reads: CASSLASAGGPYEQYF. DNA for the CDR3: TGTGCCAGCAGCTTAGCCTCAGCGGGGGGGCCCTACGAGCAGTACTTC.

The CDR3 coding sequence is TGTGCCAGCAGTTTGCGGAGAGGCTATGGCTACACCTTC. Protein: CASSLRRGYGYTF. The genes are TRBV28 and TRBJ1-2, with D unresolved. The CDR3 loop spans 13 amino acids. Trimming shortened V by 3 bases and J by 4 bases, and 9 bases separated the two germline ends. Germline lookup yields CDR1 MDHEN and CDR2 SYDVKM.

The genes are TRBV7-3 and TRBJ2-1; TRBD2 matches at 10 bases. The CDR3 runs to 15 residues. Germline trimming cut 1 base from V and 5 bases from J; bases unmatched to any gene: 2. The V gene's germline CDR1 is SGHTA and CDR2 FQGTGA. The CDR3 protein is CASSLKRGGHNEQFF. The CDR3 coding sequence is TGTGCCAGCAGCTTAAAGCGGGGGGGCCACAATGAGCAGTTCTTC.

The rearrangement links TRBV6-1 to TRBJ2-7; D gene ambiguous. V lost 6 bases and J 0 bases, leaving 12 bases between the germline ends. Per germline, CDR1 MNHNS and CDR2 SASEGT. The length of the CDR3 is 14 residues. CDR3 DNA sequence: TGTGCCAGCAGAGATATGACGGGCTCCTACGAGCAGTACTTC. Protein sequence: CASRDMTGSYEQYF.